This TCR beta chain was sequenced for a study of T-cell reconstitution after alpha-beta-depleted transplantation in children. Whole-study findings and limits: Newly produced T cells mostly accounted for T-cell counts and diversity one year post-transplant. Several hundred rapidly expanded clones from non-depleted graft cells reportedly supplied alpha-beta T cells about two months post-transplant. Surviving recipient T cells and thymic progenitors accounted for the high day-60 TCRbeta diversity observed in some patients.

This clonotype was recorded at least ten times. Its cognate antigen is unknown. TCRbeta library construction was performed incorporating unique molecular identifiers. TCRdb reprocessed the PCR reads with MiXCR, giving one entry per CDR3 protein. This table has 25,000 to 35,000 distinct CDR3 sequences, 5.5% to 7% appearing once. Trimming removed 3 bases at V and 3 bases at J, with 9 bases between. This CDR3 is 13 amino acids long. The starting material was peripheral blood, obtained 60 days after TCRalphabeta/CD19-depleted stem cell transplant. The TCR originated in a child younger than two who had a stem cell transplant for acute myeloid leukemia, so the T cells may come from the graft donor. The rearrangement uses TRBV12-3 or TRBV12-4 and TRBJ2-7, with D possibly being TRBD1 (5 bases). The CDR3 DNA sequence: TGTGCCAGCAGTTTCTCAGGGATCTACGAGCAGTACTTC. This translates into CASSFSGIYEQYF.